The rows below give T cell receptor beta chains drawn from one sample of a study of T cell responses to AZD1222 COVID-19 vaccine. Libraries were prepared by immunoSEQ multiplex PCR; TCRdb keeps only in-frame clonotypes and omits some of them. The sample shows some 170,000 clones, 90% to 95% of them seen only once. The sample consisted of peripheral blood, taken 28 days after the second AZD1222 dose. Receptors were obtained from an adult who received the AZD1222 COVID-19 vaccine. Both conserved end residues are part of each CDR3. Fields, in order: J gene, V gene, clone size, D gene, CDR3 DNA, CDR3 protein. The D gene is left open where the match is weak. Size values are once, few and many counts, or a class for expanded clones, and some rows have none.

j_gene: TRBJ2-3; v_gene: TRBV6-2/TRBV6-3; abundance: -; d_gene: TRBD2; CDR3nt: TGTGCCAGCAGTTACCCCCGGACTAGCGGGGGGCGGGATACGCAGTATTTT; CDR3aa: CASSYPRTSGGRDTQYF
j_gene: TRBJ2-1; v_gene: TRBV2; abundance: -; d_gene: TRBD2; CDR3nt: TGTGCCAGCATTTTCGGACTAGCGGGCAATGAGCAGTTCTTC; CDR3aa: CASIFGLAGNEQFF
j_gene: TRBJ2-5; v_gene: TRBV18; abundance: -; d_gene: TRBD1; CDR3nt: TGTGCCAGCTCCCTGGGACAGCAAGAGACCCAGTACTTC; CDR3aa: CASSLGQQETQYF
j_gene: TRBJ2-5; v_gene: TRBV7-3; abundance: few; d_gene: -; CDR3nt: TGTGCCAGCAGTCCCACCGGGACTTGGGGAGAGACCCAGTACTTC; CDR3aa: CASSPTGTWGETQYF
j_gene: TRBJ2-1; v_gene: TRBV27; abundance: -; d_gene: TRBD2; CDR3nt: TGTGCCAGCAGTCCCGAAGGACTAGCGGGAGGGGGCAATGAGCAGTTCTTC; CDR3aa: CASSPEGLAGGGNEQFF
j_gene: TRBJ2-1; v_gene: TRBV7-2; abundance: -; d_gene: TRBD2; CDR3nt: TGTGCCAGCCACCGGGGGGGCCGATACAATGAGCAGTTCTTC; CDR3aa: CASHRGGRYNEQFF
j_gene: TRBJ2-5; v_gene: TRBV7-9; abundance: -; d_gene: TRBD2; CDR3nt: TGTGCCAGCAGATTCGGGACTAGCCTCCAAGAGACCCAGTACTTC; CDR3aa: CASRFGTSLQETQYF
j_gene: TRBJ1-4; v_gene: TRBV4-1; abundance: -; d_gene: TRBD1; CDR3nt: TGCGCCAGCAGCCAAGATCTAGACAGGGGGGTTGAAAAACTGTTTTTT; CDR3aa: CASSQDLDRGVEKLFF
j_gene: TRBJ1-1; v_gene: TRBV18; abundance: -; d_gene: -; CDR3nt: TGTGCCAGCTCACCACCCCCAGCCTTAATGAACACTGAAGCTTTCTTT; CDR3aa: CASSPPPALMNTEAFF
j_gene: TRBJ1-5; v_gene: TRBV6-1; abundance: -; d_gene: -; CDR3nt: TGTGCCAGCAGTGAACTGGGCTGGAGCAATCAGCCCCAGCATTTT; CDR3aa: CASSELGWSNQPQHF
j_gene: TRBJ2-6; v_gene: TRBV7-3; abundance: -; d_gene: -; CDR3nt: TGTGCCAGCAGCTTATCCCCGGAGTCTGGGGCCAACGTCCTGACTTTC; CDR3aa: CASSLSPESGANVLTF
j_gene: TRBJ1-2; v_gene: TRBV6-5; abundance: -; d_gene: -; CDR3nt: TGTGCCAGCAGTTACGCCTCGGGAGGAAACTATGGCTACACCTTC; CDR3aa: CASSYASGGNYGYTF
j_gene: TRBJ1-2; v_gene: TRBV5-4; abundance: once; d_gene: -; CDR3nt: TGTGCCAGCAGCCGTTACAGGGTTGGCTACACCTTC; CDR3aa: CASSRYRVGYTF
j_gene: TRBJ1-6; v_gene: TRBV7-2; abundance: -; d_gene: -; CDR3nt: TGTGCCAGCAGCCCAGGACAGCTATATTCACCCCTCCACTTT; CDR3aa: CASSPGQLYSPLHF
j_gene: TRBJ1-6; v_gene: TRBV7-2; abundance: -; d_gene: -; CDR3nt: TGTGCCAGCAGCTTACACCCGGGGGGGGAGAGGGGCAATTCACCCCTCCACTTT; CDR3aa: CASSLHPGGERGNSPLHF
j_gene: TRBJ2-7; v_gene: TRBV6-5; abundance: -; d_gene: -; CDR3nt: TGTGCCAGCAGAGAGGCGGGGACCTACTACGAGCAGTACTTC; CDR3aa: CASREAGTYYEQYF
j_gene: TRBJ2-6; v_gene: TRBV18; abundance: -; d_gene: TRBD1; CDR3nt: TGTGCCAGCTCACCACGGGACAGGGGAGGCCCTGGGGCCAACGTCCTGACTTTC; CDR3aa: CASSPRDRGGPGANVLTF
j_gene: TRBJ2-2; v_gene: TRBV3-1/TRBV3-2; abundance: few; d_gene: TRBD2; CDR3nt: TGTGCCAGCAGCCAAGAAGGGGGACTAGCGGGAGGAACCGGGGAGCTGTTTTTT; CDR3aa: CASSQEGGLAGGTGELFF
j_gene: TRBJ1-2; v_gene: TRBV18; abundance: -; d_gene: -; CDR3nt: TGTGCCAGCTCAAGGGACGTCCTGAACGGCTACACCTTC; CDR3aa: CASSRDVLNGYTF
j_gene: TRBJ2-3; v_gene: TRBV3-1/TRBV3-2; abundance: -; d_gene: -; CDR3nt: TGTGCCAGCAGCCAACACGGGGATACGCAGTATTTT; CDR3aa: CASSQHGDTQYF
j_gene: TRBJ1-1; v_gene: TRBV29-1; abundance: -; d_gene: -; CDR3nt: TGCAGCGTTTCCCAGCGAACGAACACTGAAGCTTTCTTT; CDR3aa: CSVSQRTNTEAFF
j_gene: TRBJ1-5; v_gene: TRBV12-3/TRBV12-4; abundance: -; d_gene: -; CDR3nt: TGTGCCAGCAGTTTAGGGAGGGGACAGCCCCAGCATTTT; CDR3aa: CASSLGRGQPQHF
j_gene: TRBJ2-7; v_gene: TRBV11-2; abundance: -; d_gene: -; CDR3nt: TGTGCCAGCAGCTTCGGACAGTCCTACGAGCAGTACTTC; CDR3aa: CASSFGQSYEQYF
j_gene: TRBJ1-2; v_gene: TRBV5-1; abundance: -; d_gene: -; CDR3nt: TGCGCCAGCAGCCCCGCAGGGATCTATGGCTACACCTTC; CDR3aa: CASSPAGIYGYTF
j_gene: TRBJ2-7; v_gene: TRBV27; abundance: -; d_gene: TRBD2; CDR3nt: TGTGCCAGCAGTCTCCGGACTAGCGGCCCCTACGAGCAGTACTTC; CDR3aa: CASSLRTSGPYEQYF
j_gene: TRBJ1-1; v_gene: TRBV18; abundance: -; d_gene: -; CDR3nt: TGTGCCAGCTCACCCAGCGGGCTTGAGAACACTGAAGCTTTCTTT; CDR3aa: CASSPSGLENTEAFF